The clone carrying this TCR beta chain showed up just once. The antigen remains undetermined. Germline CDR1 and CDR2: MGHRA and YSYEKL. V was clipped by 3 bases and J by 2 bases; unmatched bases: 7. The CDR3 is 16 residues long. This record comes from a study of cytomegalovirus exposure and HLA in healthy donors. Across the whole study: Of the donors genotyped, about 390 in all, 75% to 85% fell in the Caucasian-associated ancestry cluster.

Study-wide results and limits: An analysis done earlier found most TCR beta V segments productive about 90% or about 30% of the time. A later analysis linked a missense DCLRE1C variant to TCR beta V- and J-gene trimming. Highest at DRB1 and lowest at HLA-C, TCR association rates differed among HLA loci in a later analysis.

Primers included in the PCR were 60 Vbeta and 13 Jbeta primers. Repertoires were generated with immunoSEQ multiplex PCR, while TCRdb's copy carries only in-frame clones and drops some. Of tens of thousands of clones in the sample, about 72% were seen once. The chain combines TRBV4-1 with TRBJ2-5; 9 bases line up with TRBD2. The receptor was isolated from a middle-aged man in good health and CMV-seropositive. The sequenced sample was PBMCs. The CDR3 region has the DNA TGCGCCAGCAGCCATTTAGCGGGGGCAGGACAAGAGACCCAGTACTTC. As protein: CASSHLAGAGQETQYF.